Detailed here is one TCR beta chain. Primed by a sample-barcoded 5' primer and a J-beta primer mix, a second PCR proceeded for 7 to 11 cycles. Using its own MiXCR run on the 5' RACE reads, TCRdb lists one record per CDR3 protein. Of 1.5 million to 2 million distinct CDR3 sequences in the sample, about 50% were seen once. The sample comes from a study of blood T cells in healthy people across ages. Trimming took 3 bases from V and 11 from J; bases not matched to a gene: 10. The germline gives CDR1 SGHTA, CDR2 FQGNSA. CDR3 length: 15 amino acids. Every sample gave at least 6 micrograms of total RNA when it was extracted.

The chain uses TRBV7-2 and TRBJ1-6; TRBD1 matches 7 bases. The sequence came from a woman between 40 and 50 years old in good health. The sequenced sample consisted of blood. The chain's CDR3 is CASSFDREIGAPLHF. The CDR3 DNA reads TGTGCCAGCAGCTTCGACAGGGAAATAGGTGCACCCCTCCACTTT.